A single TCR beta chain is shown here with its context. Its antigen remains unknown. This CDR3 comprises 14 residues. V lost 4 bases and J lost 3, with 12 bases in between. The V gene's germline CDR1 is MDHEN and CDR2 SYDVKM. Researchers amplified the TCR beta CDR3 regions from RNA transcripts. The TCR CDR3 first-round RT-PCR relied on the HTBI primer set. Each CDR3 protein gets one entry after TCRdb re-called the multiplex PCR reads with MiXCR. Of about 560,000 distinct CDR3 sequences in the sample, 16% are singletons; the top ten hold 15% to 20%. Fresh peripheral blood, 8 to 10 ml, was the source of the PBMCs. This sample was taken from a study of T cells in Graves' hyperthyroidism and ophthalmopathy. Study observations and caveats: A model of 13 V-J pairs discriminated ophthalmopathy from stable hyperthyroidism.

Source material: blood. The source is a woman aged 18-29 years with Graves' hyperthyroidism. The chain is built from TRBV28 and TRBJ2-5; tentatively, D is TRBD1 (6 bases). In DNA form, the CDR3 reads TGTGCCAGCAGTTCACAGGGAATAGAAGAGACCCAGTACTTC. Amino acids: CASSSQGIEETQYF.